A single sample gave rise to the 27 T cell receptor beta chains below, sequenced in a study of OX40 agonist ivuxolimab in advanced cancers. TCRdb keeps only in-frame clones here, not all; method: immunoSEQ multiplex PCR. The table lists approximately 94,000 clones, about 91% of them singletons. The sample was CD4+ or CD8+ T cells sorted from blood, taken in a trial of the OX40 agonist ivuxolimab. All receptors derive from an adult with an advanced solid tumor such as melanoma, head and neck, liver or kidney cancer.

Points on this clone: The same CDR3 can be traced to other DNA sequences in this sample. V gene TRBV5-6 combines with J gene TRBJ2-7, with TRBD2 as a possible D gene (5 bases). CDR3 length equals 11 residues. From germline, CDR1 is SGHDT and CDR2 YYEEEE. Trimming pared 5 bases from V and 3 bases from J, leaving 6 bases between. As DNA, the CDR3 is TGTGCCAGCAGTCGGGACTACGAGCAGTACTTC. Encoded protein: CASSRDYEQYF. Full variable domain (missing parts from reference TRBV5-6 and TRBJ2-7): DAGVTQSPTHLIKTRGQQVTLRCSPKSGHDTVSWYQQALGQGPQFIFQYYEEEERQRGNFPDRFSGHQFPNYSSELNVNALLLGDSALYLCASSRDYEQYFGPGTRLTVT.

The V gene is TRBV7-9, the J gene TRBJ2-3; TRBD2 is a possible D gene (5 bases). The CDR3 extends over 14 amino acids. The germline V and J ends were trimmed by 4 bases and 4 bases, with 12 bases remaining between them. Germline CDR1 reads SEHNR; CDR2 reads FQNEAQ (reference sequence). The CDR3 bases are TGTGCCAGCAGCTCCGAGGGCCTGTCAGATACGCAGTATTTT. It is translated as CASSSEGLSDTQYF.

This sequence joins TRBV29-1 and TRBJ1-5, with TRBD1 as a possible D gene (5 bases). CDR1 SQVTM and CDR2 ANQGSEA come from the germline V gene. V gave up 7 bases and J gave up 9 bases, with 16 bases separating them. The CDR3 consists of 12 residues. The CDR3 sequence is CSAASGGGPQHF. CDR3 sequence (DNA): TGCAGCGCTGCGTCGGGGGGAGGGCCCCAGCATTTT.

The chain recombines TRBV25-1 with TRBJ2-4; unclear D gene. Germline CDR1 MGHDK, CDR2 SYGVNS. The CDR3 consists of 16 residues. Trimming removed 1 base at V and 1 base at J, with 11 bases between. The CDR3 nucleotides read TGTGCCAGCAGTGAATCCCCAGTTGGGGCCAAAAACATTCAGTACTTC. Residues: CASSESPVGAKNIQYF.

The chain employs TRBV7-2 and TRBJ2-7; 7 nucleotides line up with TRBD2. V was clipped by 2 bases and J by 0 bases; unmatched bases: 7. The CDR3 runs to 16 residues. Germline CDR1 is SGHTA and CDR2 is FQGNSA. Here the CDR3 reads CASSLRAAGTSYEQYF. As DNA, the CDR3 is TGTGCCAGCAGCTTAAGGGCAGCGGGGACCTCCTACGAGCAGTACTTC. Full variable domain (missing parts from reference TRBV7-2 and TRBJ2-7): GAGVSQSPSNKVTEKGKDVELRCDPISGHTALYWYRQSLGQGLEFLIYFQGNSAPDKSGLPSDRFSAERTGGSVSTLTIQRTQQEDSAVYLCASSLRAAGTSYEQYFGPGTRLTVT.

The chain carries TRBV6-1 and TRBJ2-3; 7 nucleotides agree with TRBD2. The CDR3 has 14 amino acids. Germline values: CDR1 MNHNS, CDR2 SASEGT. V dropped 6 bases and J dropped 0; count of bases not matched to a gene: 3. This chain's CDR3 is CASSRTSSTDTQYF. The CDR3 DNA reads TGTGCCAGCAGCCGGACTAGTAGCACAGATACGCAGTATTTT.

This chain uses TRBV28 with TRBJ1-5; no reliable D call. This CDR3 comprises 15 residues. V was shortened by 3 bases and J by 3 bases, with 12 bases between the two germline ends. CDR1 MDHEN and CDR2 SYDVKM come from the germline V gene. The CDR3 reads CASSLLDRDNQPQHF. The CDR3 DNA reads TGTGCCAGCAGTTTGTTGGACCGGGACAATCAGCCCCAGCATTTT. Complete variable domain (other parts from reference TRBV28 and TRBJ1-5): DVKVTQSSRYLVKRTGEKVFLECVQDMDHENMFWYRQDPGLGLRLIYFSYDVKMKEKGDIPEGYSVSREKKERFSLILESASTNQTSMYLCASSLLDRDNQPQHFGDGTRLSIL.

V usage is TRBV7-2 and J usage is TRBJ2-6; D is unclear. V lost 1 base to trimming and J lost 2 bases, with 12 bases between them. This CDR3 region has 17 residues. CDR1 and CDR2 (germline): SGHTA, FQGNSA. The CDR3 loop reads CASSLDRLSTGANVLTF. The CDR3 DNA reads TGTGCCAGCAGCTTAGACAGACTTAGCACTGGGGCCAACGTCCTGACTTTC.

The chain is built from TRBV7-2 and TRBJ1-3; unclear D gene. The V gene lost 0 bases and the J gene lost 4 bases, with 7 bases spanning the gap. This CDR3 contains 14 residues. Germline CDR1 SGHTA, CDR2 FQGNSA. The CDR3 spells CASSLAGGGNTIYF. CDR3 nucleotide sequence: TGTGCCAGCAGCTTAGCTGGAGGAGGAAACACCATATATTTT.

The CDR3 DNA reads as TGTGCCAGCAGCCCTACTACGGGAGTTCCGTTCTTC. This sequence encodes CASSPTTGVPFF. The chain has TRBV7-9 and TRBJ2-1; tentatively, D is TRBD2 (6 bases). V was pared by 5 bases and J by 15 bases, with 17 bases between. This CDR3 has 12 residues. Germline V gene sequence: CDR1 SEHNR, CDR2 FQNEAQ (reference sequence).

V and J are TRBV19 and TRBJ2-6, with a tentative D call TRBD1 (5 bases). Trimming shortened V by 3 bases and J by 2 bases, and 11 bases separated the two germline ends. Germline V gene data show CDR1 as LNHDA and CDR2 as SQIVND (reference sequence). This CDR3 comprises 16 residues. CDR3 sequence: CASSIDSPPGANVLTF. As DNA, the CDR3 is TGTGCCAGTAGTATTGACAGTCCTCCTGGGGCCAACGTCCTGACTTTC.

The chain carries TRBV19 and TRBJ2-3, with D unresolved. The CDR3 is 13 residues long. In germline, CDR1 is LNHDA, CDR2 SQIVND (reference sequence). Trimming removed 5 bases at V and 6 bases at J, with 12 bases between. CDR3 region: CASSPTTRDTQYF. The CDR3 bases are TGTGCCAGTAGTCCTACCACCAGGGATACGCAGTATTTT.

The CDR3 loop is CASSLTGRNTEAFF. The CDR3 nucleotides are TGTGCCAGCAGTTTGACAGGGAGGAACACTGAAGCTTTCTTT. J is TRBJ1-1 and V is TRBV7-9; 7 nucleotides align to TRBD1. This CDR3 has 14 residues. CDR1 SEHNR and CDR2 FQNEAQ come from the germline V gene (reference sequence). Unmatched junction bases numbered 5, after V lost 6 bases and J lost 1 base.

This clone was counted a single time. Here the CDR3 DNA reads TGTGCCAGCAGTCCACGGACAGCTGAAGCTTTCTTT. It translates to CASSPRTAEAFF. The chain couples TRBV28 to TRBJ1-1; weak D call: TRBD1 (6 bases). CDR3 length equals 12 residues. The V and J ends lost 5 bases and 6 bases respectively, with 10 bases between them. The germline V gene has CDR1 MDHEN and CDR2 SYDVKM.

This chain uses TRBV29-1 with TRBJ2-1; D gene uncertain. Trimming removed 5 bases at V and 4 bases at J, with 9 bases between. CDR3 length equals 12 residues. The germline V gene has CDR1 SQVTM and CDR2 ANQGSEA. The CDR3 DNA reads TGCAGCGTTCGACTGTCGTACAATGAGCAGTTCTTC. Its protein product is CSVRLSYNEQFF.

The sample holds one count of this clone. The chain recombines TRBV7-2 with TRBJ2-1; 12 bases map to TRBD1. Trimming removed 5 bases from V and 5 bases from J; junction bases left unmatched: 4. The CDR3 is made up of 15 amino acids. Per the germline V gene, CDR1 is SGHTA and CDR2 is FQGNSA. In nucleotides, the CDR3 is TGTGCCAGCAGCGAGGGACAGGGGGCACACAATGAGCAGTTCTTC. Translated: CASSEGQGAHNEQFF.

DNA of the CDR3: TGTGCCAGCTCACCGGGACAGGGTTACAATGAGCAGTTCTTC. Translating it yields CASSPGQGYNEQFF. The chain joins TRBV18 to TRBJ2-1; 9 bases map to TRBD1. This CDR3 has 14 amino acids. V trimming: 3 bases; J trimming: 4 bases; junction bases outside the gene matches: 1. From germline, CDR1 is KGHSH and CDR2 LQKENI.

The gene calls are TRBV21-1 and TRBJ1-1; whether TRBD1, the table's D call, matches the DNA was not checked. TRBV21-1 is given as a pseudogene. The CDR3 spans 15 residues. CDR3 in DNA: TGTGCCAGCTCCTGGGGGGACAGGGAGAACACTGAAGCTTTCTTT. Its protein is CASSWGDRENTEAFF.

The gene calls are TRBV18 and TRBJ2-1; D uncertain. Germline V gives CDR1 KGHSH, CDR2 LQKENI. This CDR3 comprises 20 residues. The germline V and J ends were trimmed by 5 bases and 0 bases, with 26 bases remaining between them. The CDR3, as DNA: TGTGCCAGCTCAGCTACACGACCTAGTGTTGCAGTGTCCTCCTACAATGAGCAGTTCTTC. Its translation is CASSATRPSVAVSSYNEQFF.

The rearrangement links TRBV5-1 to TRBJ1-1, with D perhaps TRBD1 (5 bases). V lost 4 bases and J lost 1, with 14 bases in between. The germline CDR1 and CDR2 sequences are SGHRS and YFSETQ. This CDR3 region has 15 residues. The CDR3 DNA reads TGCGCCAGCAGCCCCTTGGCCGGGGCGAACACTGAAGCTTTCTTT. It codes for CASSPLAGANTEAFF.

The chain couples TRBV2 to TRBJ2-2; 9 nucleotides align to TRBD1. This CDR3 spans 14 amino acids. V lost 6 bases to trimming and J lost 6 bases; unmatched junction nucleotides: 5. Per the germline V gene, CDR1 is SNHLY and CDR2 is FYNNEI. The CDR3 region is CASRPNRGPGELFF. The CDR3 DNA is TGTGCCAGCAGACCCAACAGGGGGCCCGGGGAGCTGTTTTTT.

This clone was counted a few times. The V and J genes are TRBV27 and TRBJ2-7; 11 bases line up with TRBD1. The CDR3 is 14 amino acids. Per germline, CDR1 MNHEY and CDR2 SMNVEV (reference sequence). V was clipped by 8 bases and J by 2 bases; unmatched bases: 5. CDR3 region: CASGRTGGAYEQYF. The CDR3 DNA reads TGTGCCAGCGGCCGGACAGGGGGCGCCTACGAGCAGTACTTC.

V and J are TRBV4-3 and TRBJ2-2; D possibly corresponds to TRBD1 (5 bases). Trimming removed 0 bases from V and 1 base from J, with 18 bases in between. The CDR3 length is 19 residues. Germline CDR1 and CDR2: LGHNA and YSLEER. The CDR3 is CASSQDTLRQTKNTGELFF. The CDR3 DNA sequence: TGCGCCAGCAGCCAAGATACTCTTCGACAGACCAAGAACACCGGGGAGCTGTTTTTT.

The CDR3 region is CASSSAGALYNEQFF. CDR3 nucleotides: TGTGCCAGCAGCTCAGCGGGAGCCCTCTACAATGAGCAGTTCTTC. V is TRBV7-3 and J is TRBJ2-1; TRBD2 matches at 8 bases. The CDR3 is 15 residues long. Germline values: CDR1 SGHTA, CDR2 FQGTGA. With V trimmed by 4 bases and J by 3 bases, 5 bases remained unmatched.

The chain has TRBV11-3 and TRBJ2-7; 8 bases agree with TRBD2. Looked up from germline, CDR1 is SGHNT and CDR2 is YENEEA. With V trimmed by 2 bases and J by 2 bases, 5 bases remained unmatched. The CDR3 extends over 15 amino acids. This CDR3 reads CASSLSTGGPYEQYF. The CDR3 DNA reads TGTGCCAGCAGCTTATCGACGGGAGGGCCCTACGAGCAGTACTTC.

The rearrangement uses TRBV10-3 and TRBJ1-1, with D uncertain. Per germline, CDR1 ENHRY and CDR2 SYGVKD. V was cut by 4 bases and J by 4 bases, with 7 bases left in between. CDR3 length: 12 amino acids. The DNA of the CDR3 is TGTGCCATCAGTGGGTCCGGCACTGAAGCTTTCTTT. Protein sequence: CAISGSGTEAFF.

V is TRBV4-2 and J is TRBJ2-2; D gene unclear. CDR1 and CDR2 from the germline V gene are LGHNA and YNFKEQ. The CDR3 loop spans 13 amino acids. Trimming took 4 bases from V and 5 from J, leaving 8 bases between them. CDR3 in amino acids: CASSPLETGELFF. Here the CDR3 DNA reads TGTGCCAGCAGCCCCTTAGAAACCGGGGAGCTGTTTTTT.